This T cell receptor (beta chain) was obtained from a study of shared clonotypes between healthy human individuals. J gave up 2 bases and V 7 bases, and 3 bases lay outside the gene matches. Germline V gene data show CDR1 as MDHEN and CDR2 as SYDVKM. This CDR3 is built from 14 residues. The study separated CD4+ cells into CD45RA+ naive and CD45RA-negative memory subsets. Replicate PCRs for sorted subsets used approximately 190 ng DNA; this equaled 25,000 to 30,000 T cell genomes. Sequencing used immunoSEQ multiplex PCR; TCRdb keeps in-frame clones, though not all of them. The data hold nearly 750,000 clones, with roughly 72% observed a single time. Worth noting for this clone: As yet, its antigen is unknown.

General observations from the study: Relative to their counterparts shared across all four donors, non-shared clonotypes exhibited diminished generation probabilities.

V is TRBV28 and J is TRBJ2-7; 12 bases align to TRBD2. The TCR originated in a young woman in good health. The sequencing input was memory CD4+ T cells sorted from blood. The sample's subset: CD45RA-negative fraction. CDR3 sequence (DNA): TGTGCCAGCACTCTAGCGGGAGGGCCCTACGAGCAGTACTTC. Translated: CASTLAGGPYEQYF.